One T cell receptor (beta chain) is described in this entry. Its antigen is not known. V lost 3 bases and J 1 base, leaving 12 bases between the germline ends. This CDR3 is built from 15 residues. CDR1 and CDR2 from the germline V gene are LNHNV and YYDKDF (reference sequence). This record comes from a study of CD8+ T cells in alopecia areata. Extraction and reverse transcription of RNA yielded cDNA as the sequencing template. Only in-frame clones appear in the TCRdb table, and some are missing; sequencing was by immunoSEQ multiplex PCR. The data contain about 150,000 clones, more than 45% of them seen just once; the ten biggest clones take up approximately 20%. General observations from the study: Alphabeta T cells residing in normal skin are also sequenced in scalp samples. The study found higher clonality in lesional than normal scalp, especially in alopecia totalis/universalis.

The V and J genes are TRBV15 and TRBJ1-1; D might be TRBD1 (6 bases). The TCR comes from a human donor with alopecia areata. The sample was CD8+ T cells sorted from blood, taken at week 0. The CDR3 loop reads CATSRETGWNTEAFF. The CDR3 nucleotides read TGTGCCACCAGCAGGGAGACAGGCTGGAACACTGAAGCTTTCTTT.